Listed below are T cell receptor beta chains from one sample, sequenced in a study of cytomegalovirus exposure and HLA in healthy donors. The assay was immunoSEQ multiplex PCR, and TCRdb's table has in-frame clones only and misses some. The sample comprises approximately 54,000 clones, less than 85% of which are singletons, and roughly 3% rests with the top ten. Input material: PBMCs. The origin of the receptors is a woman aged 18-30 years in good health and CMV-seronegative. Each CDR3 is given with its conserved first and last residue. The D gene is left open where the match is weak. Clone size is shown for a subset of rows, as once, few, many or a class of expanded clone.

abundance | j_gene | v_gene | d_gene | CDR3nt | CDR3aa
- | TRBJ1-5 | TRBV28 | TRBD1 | TGTGCCAGCAGTTTGTGGACAGGGGGTCTTCAGCCCCAGCATTTT | CASSLWTGGLQPQHF
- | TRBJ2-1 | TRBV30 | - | TGTGCCTGGAGTCGTACGTTGCGGGACCTCAATGAGCAGTTCTTC | CAWSRTLRDLNEQFF
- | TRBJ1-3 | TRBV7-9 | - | TGTGCCAGCAGCGCCCGAGGGCTACCTGGAAACACCATATATTTT | CASSARGLPGNTIYF
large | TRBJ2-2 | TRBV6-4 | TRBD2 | TGTGCCAGCAGTGAACTAGCGGAGAACACCGGGGAGCTGTTTTTT | CASSELAENTGELFF
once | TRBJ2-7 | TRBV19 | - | TGTGCCAGTAGTATACGGCTGGCGGCCTCCTACGAGCAGTACTTC | CASSIRLAASYEQYF
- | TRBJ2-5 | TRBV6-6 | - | TGTGCCAGCAGTACCCGAGGGACCCAGTACTTC | CASSTRGTQYF
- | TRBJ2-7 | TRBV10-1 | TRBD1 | TGCGCCAGCAGTGAGTCCGGGACAGCCTACGAGCAGTACTTC | CASSESGTAYEQYF
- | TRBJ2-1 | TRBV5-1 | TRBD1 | TGCGCCAGCAGCGTAGGACAGGGTTCCTACAATGAGCAGTTCTTC | CASSVGQGSYNEQFF
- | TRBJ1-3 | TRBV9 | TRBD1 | TGTGCCAGCAGCGTAGCGGGACAGGGGGCCCGATCTGGAAACACCATATATTTT | CASSVAGQGARSGNTIYF
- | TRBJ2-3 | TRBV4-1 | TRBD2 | TGCGCCAGCAGCCAGGACCTAGCGGGAGGGCCGACAGATACGCAGTATTTT | CASSQDLAGGPTDTQYF
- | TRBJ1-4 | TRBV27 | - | TGTGCCAGCGGGGGAGCGGGAAAAATAAATGAAAAACTGTTTTTT | CASGGAGKINEKLFF
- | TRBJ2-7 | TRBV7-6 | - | TGTGCCAGCAGCTCCTTAGTTGGCGAGCAGTACTTC | CASSSLVGEQYF
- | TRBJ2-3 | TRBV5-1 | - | TGCGCCAGCAGCACCGGACAGTCCACAGATACGCAGTATTTT | CASSTGQSTDTQYF
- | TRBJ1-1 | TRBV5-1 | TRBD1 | TGCGCCAGTAGCGGGACAGGGGGCGCCGGGACTGAAGCTTTCTTT | CASSGTGGAGTEAFF
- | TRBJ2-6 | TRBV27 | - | TGTGCCAGCAGTTTCCAGTCTGCCTCTGGGGCCAACGGCCTGACTTTC | CASSFQSASGANGLTF
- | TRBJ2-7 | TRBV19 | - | TGTGCCAGTAGTACAATGGACTTCTACGAGCAGTACTTC | CASSTMDFYEQYF
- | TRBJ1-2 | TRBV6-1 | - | TGTGCCAGCAGTGAGTCAGGGTATGGCTACACCTTC | CASSESGYGYTF
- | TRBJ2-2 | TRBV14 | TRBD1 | TGTGCCAGCAGCCGATTAAGGACAGGGGCGGGGACCGGGGAGCTGTTTTTT | CASSRLRTGAGTGELFF
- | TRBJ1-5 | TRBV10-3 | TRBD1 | TGTGCCATCAGTGGGACAGGGGACCGTAGCAATCAGCCCCAGCATTTT | CAISGTGDRSNQPQHF
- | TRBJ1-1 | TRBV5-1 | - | TGCGCCAGCAGCTTGGCCTTCTCGAACACTGAAGCTTTCTTT | CASSLAFSNTEAFF
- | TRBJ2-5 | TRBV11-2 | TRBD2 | TGTGCCAGCAGCTTAGCGGGAGGGCCTTCGGAGACCCAGTACTTC | CASSLAGGPSETQYF
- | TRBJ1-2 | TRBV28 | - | TGTGCCAGCAGTTCGCTACAGTATGGCTACACCTTC | CASSSLQYGYTF
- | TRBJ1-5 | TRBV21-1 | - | TGTGCCAGCACCACCACCAGGGGCAATCAGCCCCAGCATTTT | CASTTTRGNQPQHF
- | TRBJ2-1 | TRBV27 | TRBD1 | TGTGCCAGCAGTTTATATTCCCGACAGGGGGCCTACAATGAGCAGTTCTTC | CASSLYSRQGAYNEQFF
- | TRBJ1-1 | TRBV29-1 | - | TGCAGCGCACAGGACACTCCGATCATGAACACTGAAGCTTTCTTT | CSAQDTPIMNTEAFF
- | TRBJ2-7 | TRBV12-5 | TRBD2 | TGTGCTAGTGGTTCCGGACTAGCGGGAGGCGGCTACGAGCAGTACTTC | CASGSGLAGGGYEQYF
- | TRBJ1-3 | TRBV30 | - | TGTGCCTGGAGTGGGTGGGCAGTAAGCTCTGGAAACACCATATATTTT | CAWSGWAVSSGNTIYF
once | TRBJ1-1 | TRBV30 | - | TGTGCCTGGATTTTGAGCGACCTCAACACTGAAGCTTTCTTT | CAWILSDLNTEAFF
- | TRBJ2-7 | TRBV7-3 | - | TGTGCCAGCAGCCAGTACGGGACAAATGACTACGAGCAGTACTTC | CASSQYGTNDYEQYF
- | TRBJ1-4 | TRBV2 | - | TGTGCCAGCAGTCGGGGAGTTGCAACTAATGAAAAACTGTTTTTT | CASSRGVATNEKLFF
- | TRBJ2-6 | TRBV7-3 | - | TGTGCCAGCAGCTTAACGTACCCGGACAGTACCTCTGGGGCCAACGGCCTGACTTTC | CASSLTYPDSTSGANGLTF
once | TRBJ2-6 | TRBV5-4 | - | TGTGCCAGCAGCGGGATCTCTGGGGCCAACGGCCTGACTTTC | CASSGISGANGLTF
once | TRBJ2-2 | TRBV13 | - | TGTGCCAGCACCTCTAACACCGGGGAGCTGTTTTTT | CASTSNTGELFF